This T cell receptor (beta chain) was identified during a study of T cells in Graves' hyperthyroidism and ophthalmopathy. The germline gives CDR1 DFQATT, CDR2 SNEGSKA (reference sequence). The V end lost 5 bases, the J end lost 3 bases, and 14 bases lay between the germline ends. The CDR3 is made up of 13 amino acids. Orbital computed tomography and thyroid ultrasound, together with serum TRAb and thyroxine and clinical symptoms, were used for diagnoses. This clonotype has a count of ten or more. Amplification targeted TCR beta CDR3 regions from RNA transcripts. The HTBI primer set drove a first-round RT-PCR of the TCR CDR3. From the multiplex PCR reads, TCRdb called clonotypes with MiXCR, one entry per CDR3 protein. This sample carries hundreds of thousands of distinct CDR3 sequences, 25% to 30% of them seen once, and the ten largest clones take approximately 30%.

Material: blood. This chain connects TRBV20-1 to TRBJ2-7, with D hard to call. The clonotype comes from a man between 35 and 55 years old with Graves' hyperthyroidism that later progressed to Graves' ophthalmopathy. CDR3 DNA: TGCAGTGCTGTAGGCAGGAACTTCTACGAGCAGTACTTC. As protein: CSAVGRNFYEQYF.